This T cell receptor beta chain was captured by sequencing in a study of cytomegalovirus exposure and HLA in healthy donors. PCR amplification relied on 60 Vbeta primers (plus 13 Jbeta primers). The method was immunoSEQ multiplex PCR; TCRdb's version includes in-frame clones alone and lacks a portion of them. The repertoire includes roughly 180,000 clones, approximately 81% of them detected once, and less than 3% sits in the top ten. This CDR3 has 13 residues. Germline loops: CDR1 LNHDA, CDR2 SQIVND (reference sequence). The ends were cut back, 5 bases at V and 2 bases at J, with 10 bases in the middle.

The chain joins TRBV19 to TRBJ2-7; no definite D call. The specimen sequenced was PBMCs. The sequence derives from a male donor in good health and CMV-seronegative. The CDR3 DNA sequence: TGTGCCAGTAGTCTGAGCCCGGCCTACGAGCAGTACTTC. Translated, it gives CASSLSPAYEQYF. The variable domain in full, completed from reference TRBV19 and TRBJ2-7, reads DGGITQSPKYLFRKEGQNVTLSCEQNLNHDAMYWYRQDPGQGLRLIYYSQIVNDFQKGDIAEGYSVSREKKESFPLTVTSAQKNPTAFYLCASSLSPAYEQYFGPGTRLTVT.